One and the same sample provided the 13 T cell receptor beta chains below, sequenced in a study of T cell responses to AZD1222 COVID-19 vaccine. TCRdb's table, derived via immunoSEQ multiplex PCR, lists solely in-frame clones and lacks some. The table shows roughly 200,000 clones, with around nine tenths occurring only once. The sample was peripheral blood, taken 28 days after the second dose of the MenACWY control vaccine. The receptors here all came from an adult who received the MenACWY meningococcal vaccine as a control.

V and J are TRBV3-1 (or the pseudogene TRBV3-2) and TRBJ1-2, with 8 bases that match TRBD1. CDR1 and CDR2 (germline): LGHDT, YNNKEL (reference sequence). The CDR3 has 14 amino acids. V shed 4 bases and J 2 bases; nucleotides not matched to a gene: 3. CDR3 in amino acids: CASSPRQGNYGYTF. CDR3 bases: TGTGCCAGCAGCCCCCGACAGGGGAACTATGGCTACACCTTC.

This chain joins TRBV15 and TRBJ2-7; TRBD1 matches 11 bases. The CDR3 sequence is 15 residues long. Germline V lookup: CDR1 LNHNV, CDR2 YYDKDF (reference sequence). V gave up 9 bases and J gave up 1 base; unmatched junction bases: 8. The CDR3 bases are TGTGCCACTCTGAAGGGACAGGGGGGTTCCTACGAGCAGTACTTC. Encoded protein: CATLKGQGGSYEQYF.

The chain joins TRBV9 to TRBJ2-5, with D uncertain. This CDR3 is built from 14 residues. The V end was cut by 0 bases, the J end by 7 bases, with 13 bases between. Germline V gives CDR1 SGDLS, CDR2 YYNGEE. CDR3 sequence: CASSVVGHSRTQYF. The CDR3 DNA follows: TGTGCCAGCAGCGTAGTGGGCCACAGCAGGACCCAGTACTTC. The complete variable domain, with remaining parts taken from reference TRBV9 and TRBJ2-5, reads DSGVTQTPKHLITATGQRVTLRCSPRSGDLSVYWYQQSLDQGLQFLIQYYNGEERAKGNILERFSAQQFPDLHSELNLSSLELGDSALYFCASSVVGHSRTQYFGPGTRLLVL.

The chain recombines TRBV7-3 with TRBJ2-3; D gene ambiguous. The CDR3 consists of 13 residues. The V gene's germline CDR1 is SGHTA and CDR2 FQGTGA. The germline V and J ends were trimmed by 1 base and 7 bases, with 9 bases remaining between them. Here the CDR3 DNA reads TGTGCCAGCAGCTTAAGCAAGGAAAATACGCAGTATTTT. Translation: CASSLSKENTQYF.

The V gene is TRBV7-7, the J gene TRBJ1-3; D call uncertain. The germline V gene encodes CDR1 SSHAT and CDR2 FNYEAQ (reference sequence). V shed 5 bases and J shed 4 bases, with 9 bases lying between them. The CDR3 has 13 residues. The CDR3 is CASSPSRGNTIYF. In DNA, the CDR3 is TGTGCCAGCAGCCCAAGCCGGGGAAACACCATATATTTT.

This clone was observed once. The chain has TRBV10-2 and TRBJ1-2, with 9 bases aligning to TRBD1. Germline V lookup: CDR1 WSHSY, CDR2 SAAADI. V dropped 4 bases and J dropped 4; count of bases not matched to a gene: 4. The CDR3 sequence is 14 residues long. Written as DNA, the CDR3 is TGCGCCAGCAGTGTCCGGACAGGGGTCTATGGCTACACCTTC. The encoded protein is CASSVRTGVYGYTF.

This chain connects TRBV28 to TRBJ1-1; D remains ambiguous. CDR3 size: 14 residues. The V and J ends lost 3 bases and 6 bases respectively, with 14 bases between them. Germline values: CDR1 MDHEN, CDR2 SYDVKM. As DNA, the CDR3 is TGTGCCAGCAGTTTTTCCCCTGCGATAGCTGAAGCTTTCTTT. Its translation is CASSFSPAIAEAFF.

The J gene is TRBJ1-1, the V gene TRBV3-1 (or the pseudogene TRBV3-2); D unclear. Germline assignment: CDR1 LGHDT and CDR2 YNNKEL (reference sequence). V was trimmed by 8 bases and J by 4 bases, leaving 14 bases between them. The CDR3 length is 13 residues. CDR3 DNA sequence: TGTGCCAGCGGCAGTGAGGGTGGCACTGAAGCTTTCTTT. This codes for CASGSEGGTEAFF.

The chain recombines TRBV5-8 with TRBJ1-4, with D maybe TRBD1 (6 bases). The germline V gene has CDR1 SGHTS and CDR2 YDEGEE. Trimming pared 4 bases from V and 10 bases from J, leaving 11 bases between. The CDR3 spans 12 residues. The CDR3 here is CASSPGQTKLFF. Written as DNA, the CDR3 is TGTGCCAGCAGCCCCGGACAGACAAAACTGTTTTTT.

The sample holds one count of this clone. At the DNA level, this CDR3 is encoded by other sequences in the same sample as well. The V call is TRBV5-1, the J call TRBJ2-6; the D gene is possibly TRBD2 (5 bases). The CDR3 runs 15 residues. Trimming cost V 1 base and J 2 bases, with 7 bases left between them. Germline assignment: CDR1 SGHRS and CDR2 YFSETQ. Here the CDR3 DNA reads TGCGCCAGCAGCTTGTCGGGGACTGGGGCCAACGTCCTGACTTTC. Amino acid sequence: CASSLSGTGANVLTF.

J is TRBJ2-2 and V is TRBV28; either TRBD1 or TRBD2 may supply D (5 bases each). Trimming took off 7 bases at V and 4 bases at J, with 13 bases between the two ends. The CDR3 has 14 amino acids. The germline V gene encodes CDR1 MDHEN and CDR2 SYDVKM. CDR3 bases: TGTGCCAGCAAAGAGGGGCCGATCACCGGGGAGCTGTTTTTT. Residues: CASKEGPITGELFF.

V and J are TRBV18 and TRBJ2-7, with 7 bases fitting TRBD1. Germline V gives CDR1 KGHSH, CDR2 LQKENI. The CDR3 totals 14 residues. Trimming at V came to 2 bases and at J to 4 bases, leaving 5 bases not matched to a gene. CDR3 protein: CASSPVRGIYEQYF. Written as DNA, the CDR3 is TGTGCCAGCTCACCAGTCAGGGGGATATACGAGCAGTACTTC.

The chain employs TRBV30 and TRBJ2-1; 7 bases line up with TRBD2. The CDR3 spans 15 residues. Germline V lookup: CDR1 GTSNPN, CDR2 SVGIG (reference sequence). V lost 2 bases, J lost 9 bases, and 13 bases stayed unmatched. The DNA of the CDR3 is TGTGCCTGGAGTCTCGGACTAGGGGCGAGGGGTGAGCAGTTCTTC. Encoded protein: CAWSLGLGARGEQFF.